What follows is one TCR beta chain and its context. Its specificity is not known. About 33,000 T cell genomes (approximately 0.2 ug DNA) went into each sorted-subset replicate. Some clones are missing from TCRdb's copy, which holds only in-frame ones; the method was immunoSEQ multiplex PCR. The sample records millions of clones, over 85% being singletons. V was pared by 1 base and J by 7 bases, with 7 bases of the junction left unmatched. CDR1 is SGHRS, CDR2 YFSETQ, per germline. The CDR3 contains 15 residues. The sample belongs to a study of shared clonotypes between healthy human individuals. Study-wide results and caveats: Among non-shared clonotypes, generation probabilities were lower than among those shared by all four donors. A limitation of the genetic and exposure-history diversity represented arose from few donors.

Sequenced input: naive CD4+ T cells sorted from blood. Noted subset: CD45RA+ positively selected. The receptor was derived from a man between 18 and 29 years old in good health. The chain uses TRBV5-1 and TRBJ2-1, with 8 positions matching TRBD2. Here the CDR3 reads CASSLSSGGNNEQFF. In nucleotides, the CDR3 is TGCGCCAGCAGCTTGAGCAGCGGGGGTAATAATGAGCAGTTCTTC.